Below are 11 T cell receptor beta chains sequenced from a single sample in a study of cytomegalovirus exposure and HLA in healthy donors. The PCR had 60 Vbeta and 13 Jbeta primers. Profiling relied on immunoSEQ multiplex PCR, and the TCRdb table lists in-frame clones only, not all of them. This sample's table has some 43,000 clones. Material for sequencing was PBMCs. The receptor source for this set is a woman in her thirties in good health and CMV-seronegative.

V and J are TRBV5-6 and TRBJ1-2; D call uncertain. From germline, CDR1 is SGHDT and CDR2 YYEEEE. Trimming removed 5 bases at V and 5 bases at J, with 16 bases between. The CDR3 loop spans 14 amino acids. Written as DNA, the CDR3 is TGTGCCAGCAGTCGTAGGAGTCCGGTTTATGGCTACACCTTC. Encoded protein: CASSRRSPVYGYTF.

The V and J genes are TRBV6-5 and TRBJ1-1, with D possibly being TRBD1 (5 bases). The CDR3 is 15 amino acids. V was cut by 5 bases and J by 5 bases, with 18 bases left in between. CDR1 and CDR2 from the germline V gene are MNHEY and SVGAGI. DNA for the CDR3: TGTGCCAGCAGTCCCCCCCGGACACACGGGACTGAAGCTTTCTTT. This encodes CASSPPRTHGTEAFF.

The chain's CDR3 is CASSPGLSPGNTIYF. The DNA of the CDR3 is TGTGCCAGCTCACCCGGACTCTCCCCTGGAAACACCATATATTTT. This chain links TRBV18 with TRBJ1-3; D is unresolved. The V gene lost 3 bases and the J gene lost 2 bases, with 11 bases spanning the gap. Germline assignment: CDR1 KGHSH and CDR2 LQKENI. The CDR3 is 15 residues long.

This sequence joins TRBV7-6 and TRBJ1-2; the D gene is possibly TRBD1 (6 bases). The germline CDR1 and CDR2 sequences are SGHVS and FNYEAQ. Between the trimmed V and J ends, which lost 5 bases and 5 bases, there was a span of 12 bases. This CDR3 has 13 amino acids. The CDR3 region has the DNA TGTGCCAGCAGCCCCGGACAGAGATATGGCTACACCTTC. It is translated as CASSPGQRYGYTF.

The chain recombines TRBV5-4 with TRBJ2-7, with D hard to call. The germline V gene has CDR1 SGHNT and CDR2 YYREEE (reference sequence). This CDR3 is built from 12 residues. The V and J ends lost 1 base and 3 bases respectively, with 5 bases between them. For the CDR3, the DNA is TGTGCCAGCAGCTTGAACAACTACGAGCAGTACTTC. Translating gives CASSLNNYEQYF.

The chain has TRBV4-2 and TRBJ2-3; no clear D. Germline V gene lookup returns CDR1 LGHNA and CDR2 YNFKEQ. Trimming pared 3 bases from V and 1 base from J, leaving 11 bases between. This CDR3 has 15 amino acids. CDR3 sequence: CASSHAIEGTDTQYF. The CDR3 DNA sequence: TGTGCCAGCAGCCATGCAATAGAGGGCACAGATACGCAGTATTTT.

The CDR3 DNA is TGTGCCAGCAGCTTCCTACAGCTTATGAACACTGAAGCTTTCTTT. Translated: CASSFLQLMNTEAFF. The chain uses TRBV7-9 and TRBJ1-1; D is unclear. The CDR3 is made up of 15 amino acids. Germline V gene data show CDR1 as SEHNR and CDR2 as FQNEAQ (reference sequence). The germline V and J ends were trimmed by 3 bases and 0 bases, with 11 bases remaining between them.

J is TRBJ2-7 and V is TRBV28, with 8 bases aligning to TRBD1. The trim removed 7 bases at V and 5 bases at J, leaving 7 bases unmatched. Per germline, CDR1 MDHEN and CDR2 SYDVKM. The CDR3 is made up of 13 amino acids. CDR3 nucleotide sequence: TGTGCCAGCAACTTGGACAGGGTGGACGAGCAGTACTTC. As protein: CASNLDRVDEQYF.

The chain joins TRBV6-1 to TRBJ2-1; D perhaps matches TRBD2 (6 bases). V dropped 2 bases and J dropped 3 bases, with 14 bases sitting between them. Germline CDR1 reads MNHNS; CDR2 reads SASEGT. This CDR3 is built from 16 residues. CDR3 in amino acids: CASSETVGGFYNEQFF. The CDR3 DNA follows: TGTGCCAGCAGTGAAACCGTGGGGGGTTTCTACAATGAGCAGTTCTTC.

This chain links TRBV5-1 with TRBJ1-5, with TRBD1 matching 10 bases. Germline CDR1 is SGHRS and CDR2 is YFSETQ. V was pared by 3 bases and J by 4 bases, with 4 bases of the junction left unmatched. This CDR3 is 15 amino acids long. The CDR3 is CASSSGTGVNQPQHF. The CDR3 nucleotides read TGCGCCAGCAGCTCCGGGACAGGGGTGAATCAGCCCCAGCATTTT. The full variable domain, in which reference TRBV5-1 and TRBJ1-5 provide the parts outside the CDR3, is KAGVTQTPRYLIKTRGQQVTLSCSPISGHRSVSWYQQTPGQGLQFLFEYFSETQRNKGNFPGRFSGRQFSNSRSEMNVSTLELGDSALYLCASSSGTGVNQPQHFGDGTRLSIL.

The rearrangement joins TRBV27 to TRBJ2-7; perhaps TRBD2 as D (6 bases). This CDR3 is 12 amino acids long. Germline lookup yields CDR1 MNHEY and CDR2 SMNVEV (reference sequence). V shed 2 bases and J shed 4 bases, with 6 bases lying between them. In nucleotides, the CDR3 is TGTGCCAGCAGTTTAGGGGGGTACGAGCAGTACTTC. Encoded protein: CASSLGGYEQYF.